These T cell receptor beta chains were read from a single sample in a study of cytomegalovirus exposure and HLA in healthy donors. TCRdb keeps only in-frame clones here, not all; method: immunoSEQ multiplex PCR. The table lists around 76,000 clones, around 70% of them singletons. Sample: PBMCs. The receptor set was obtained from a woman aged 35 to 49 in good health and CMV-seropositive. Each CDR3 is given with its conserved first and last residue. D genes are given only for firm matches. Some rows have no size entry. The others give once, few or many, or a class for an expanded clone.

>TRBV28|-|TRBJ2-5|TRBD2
CASSLGATAGIQETQYF
TGTGCCAGCAGTTTAGGCGCTACAGCGGGAATTCAAGAGACCCAGTACTTC
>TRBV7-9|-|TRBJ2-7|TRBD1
CASSRPRSPGQGGYEQYF
TGTGCCAGCAGCCGCCCACGATCCCCGGGACAGGGGGGCTACGAGCAGTACTTC
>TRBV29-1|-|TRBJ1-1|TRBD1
CSVEQGWTEAFF
TGCAGCGTCGAACAGGGGTGGACTGAAGCTTTCTTT
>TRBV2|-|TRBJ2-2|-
CASSRDIGGELFF
TGTGCCAGCTCCCGAGACATTGGCGGGGAGCTGTTTTTT
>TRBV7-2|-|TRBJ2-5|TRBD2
CASSSGLAGGKETQYF
TGTGCCAGCAGCTCCGGACTAGCGGGGGGGAAAGAGACCCAGTACTTC
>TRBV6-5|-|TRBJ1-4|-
CASSYYTGPNEKLFF
TGTGCCAGCAGTTACTACACAGGGCCTAATGAAAAACTGTTTTTT
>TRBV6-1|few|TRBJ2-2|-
CASRLPGSLSGELFF
TGTGCCAGCAGGTTACCAGGCTCTCTTTCCGGGGAGCTGTTTTTT
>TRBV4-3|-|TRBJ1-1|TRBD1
CASKSDRDRVNTEAFF
TGCGCCAGCAAGAGTGACCGGGACAGAGTGAACACTGAAGCTTTCTTT
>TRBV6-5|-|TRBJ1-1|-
CASSAGAEAFF
TGTGCCAGCAGTGCAGGGGCTGAAGCTTTCTTT
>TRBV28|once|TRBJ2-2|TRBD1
CASSQQGVANTGELFF
TGTGCCAGCAGTCAGCAGGGGGTGGCGAACACCGGGGAGCTGTTTTTT
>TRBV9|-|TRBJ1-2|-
CASSPGYSDGYTF
TGTGCCAGCAGCCCAGGGTATTCTGACGGCTACACCTTC
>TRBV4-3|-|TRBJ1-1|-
CASSQVMGGETEAFF
TGCGCCAGCAGCCAAGTAATGGGGGGGGAGACTGAAGCTTTCTTT
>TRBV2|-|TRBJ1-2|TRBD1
CASMENPDRSWGYGYTF
TGTGCCAGCATGGAAAATCCGGACAGGTCGTGGGGATATGGCTACACCTTC
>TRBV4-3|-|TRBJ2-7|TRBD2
CASSQDRISGSYEQYF
TGCGCCAGCAGCCAAGATCGTATTAGCGGGAGCTACGAGCAGTACTTC
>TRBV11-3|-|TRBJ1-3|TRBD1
CASSLTGTGNTIYF
TGTGCCAGCAGCCTGACAGGGACTGGAAACACCATATATTTT
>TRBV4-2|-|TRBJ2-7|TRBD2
CASSQVAGNSYEQYF
TGTGCCAGCAGCCAAGTAGCGGGGAACTCCTACGAGCAGTACTTC
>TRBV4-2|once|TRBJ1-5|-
CASSPRRGGNQPQHF
TGTGCCAGCAGCCCTAGACGCGGGGGCAATCAGCCCCAGCATTTT
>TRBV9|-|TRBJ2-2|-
CASSGRGELFF
TGTGCCAGCAGCGGTCGTGGGGAGCTGTTTTTT
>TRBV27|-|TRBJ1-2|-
CASRKGRDAGYTF
TGTGCCAGCAGAAAGGGGCGTGATGCTGGCTACACCTTC
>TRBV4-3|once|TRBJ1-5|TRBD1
CASSQEDRGNQPQHF
TGCGCCAGCAGCCAAGAGGACAGGGGTAATCAGCCCCAGCATTTT
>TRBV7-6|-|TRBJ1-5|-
CASSFGDQPQHF
TGTGCCAGCAGCTTTGGAGATCAGCCCCAGCATTTT
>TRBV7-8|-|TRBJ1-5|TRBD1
CASSAGQSNQPQHF
TGTGCCAGCAGCGCGGGACAGTCCAATCAGCCCCAGCATTTT
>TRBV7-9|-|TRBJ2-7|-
CASSTLVGSSYEQYF
TGTGCCAGCAGCACACTAGTGGGAAGCTCCTACGAGCAGTACTTC
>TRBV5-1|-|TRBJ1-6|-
CASSTTEGSYNSPLHF
TGCGCCAGCAGCACTACCGAAGGCTCCTATAATTCACCCCTCCACTTT
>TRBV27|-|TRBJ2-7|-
CASSLSSGYEQYF
TGTGCCAGCAGTTTATCGTCGGGCTACGAGCAGTACTTC
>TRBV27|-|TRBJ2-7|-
CASSTLQYRPYEQYF
TGTGCCAGCAGTACCCTCCAGTACAGACCTTACGAGCAGTACTTC
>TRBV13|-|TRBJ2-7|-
CASSLALSGAYEQYF
TGTGCCAGCAGCTTAGCCCTAAGCGGAGCCTACGAGCAGTACTTC
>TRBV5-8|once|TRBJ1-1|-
CASSLSRKGVYFPEAFF
TGTGCCAGCAGCTTGAGTAGGAAGGGGGTTTATTTTCCTGAAGCTTTCTTT
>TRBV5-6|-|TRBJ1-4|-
CASSLGQLANEKLFF
TGTGCCAGCAGCCTCGGACAGTTAGCTAATGAAAAACTGTTTTTT
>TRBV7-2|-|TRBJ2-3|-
CASSLALSGTDTQYF
TGTGCCAGCAGCTTAGCCTTGAGTGGCACAGATACGCAGTATTTT
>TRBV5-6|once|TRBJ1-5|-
CASSLRVLGNQPQHF
TGTGCCAGCAGCTTGCGGGTCCTGGGCAATCAGCCCCAGCATTTT
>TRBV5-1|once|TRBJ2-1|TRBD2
CASSLAGSGGAWNEQFF
TGCGCCAGCAGCTTGGCCGGAAGCGGGGGGGCCTGGAATGAGCAGTTCTTC
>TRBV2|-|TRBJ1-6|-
CASSDPGRLSGGNSPLHF
TGTGCCAGCAGTGACCCCGGTCGTCTCTCCGGGGGTAATTCACCCCTCCACTTT
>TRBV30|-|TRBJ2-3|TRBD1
CAWSVRQGARDTQYF
TGTGCCTGGAGTGTAAGGCAGGGGGCTAGGGATACGCAGTATTTT
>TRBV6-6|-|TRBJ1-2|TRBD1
CASRSPTGRYYGYTF
TGTGCCAGCAGGTCTCCGACAGGGAGGTACTATGGCTACACCTTC
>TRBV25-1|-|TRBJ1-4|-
CASSEYRGWTNEKLFF
TGTGCCAGCAGTGAATATCGGGGTTGGACTAATGAAAAACTGTTTTTT
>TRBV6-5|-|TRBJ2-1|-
CASSYSRSGEAFF
TGTGCCAGCAGTTACTCGAGATCGGGAGAGGCGTTCTTC
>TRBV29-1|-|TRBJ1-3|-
CSVHSTVPGNTIYF
TGCAGCGTACACTCGACAGTACCCGGAAACACCATATATTTT
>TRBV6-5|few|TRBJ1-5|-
CASRRATGQPQHF
TGTGCCAGCAGGAGGGCGACGGGTCAGCCCCAGCATTTT
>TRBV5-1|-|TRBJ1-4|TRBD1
CASSLTGVSSEKLFF
TGCGCCAGCAGCTTGACAGGGGTATCGTCTGAAAAACTGTTTTTT
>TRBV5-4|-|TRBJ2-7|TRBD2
CASSTYTSGSSYEQYF
TGTGCCAGCAGCACCTACACTAGCGGGAGCTCCTACGAGCAGTACTTC
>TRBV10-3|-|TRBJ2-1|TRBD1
CAISESRDRGNEQFF
TGTGCCATCAGTGAGTCTCGGGACAGGGGTAATGAGCAGTTCTTC
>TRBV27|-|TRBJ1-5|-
CASRPSWGDNQPQHF
TGTGCCAGCAGACCCTCGTGGGGGGACAATCAGCCCCAGCATTTT
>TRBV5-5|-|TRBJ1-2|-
CASRLQLNSRYGYTF
TGTGCCAGCAGATTACAGCTTAACTCCCGCTATGGCTACACCTTC
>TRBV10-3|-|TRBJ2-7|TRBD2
CAISEYKAGGPYEQYF
TGTGCCATCAGTGAGTATAAAGCGGGAGGGCCGTACGAGCAGTACTTC
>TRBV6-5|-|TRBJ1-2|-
CASSYLFGTSDGYTF
TGTGCCAGCAGTTATCTTTTTGGTACATCTGATGGCTACACCTTC
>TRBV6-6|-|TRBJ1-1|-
CASSYSIGAASTEAFF
TGTGCCAGCAGTTACTCGATTGGGGCGGCGAGCACTGAAGCTTTCTTT
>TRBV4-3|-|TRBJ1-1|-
CASSPGLDTSMNTEAFF
TGCGCCAGCAGCCCAGGCTTGGACACCTCCATGAACACTGAAGCTTTCTTT
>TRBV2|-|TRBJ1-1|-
CASSMHPPSGTEAFF
TGTGCCAGCAGTATGCATCCCCCCTCGGGCACTGAAGCTTTCTTT
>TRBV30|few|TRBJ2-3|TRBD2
CAWSVRGGLSTDTQYF
TGTGCCTGGAGTGTACGGGGGGGTCTTAGCACAGATACGCAGTATTTT
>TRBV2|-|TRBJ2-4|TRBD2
CASGGEGGGNIQYF
TGTGCCAGCGGAGGGGAGGGCGGGGGAAACATTCAGTACTTC
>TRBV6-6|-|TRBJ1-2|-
CASSYREGGYGYTF
TGTGCCAGCAGTTACCGAGAAGGGGGCTATGGCTACACCTTC
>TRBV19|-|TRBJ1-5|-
CASSDRRRNQPQHF
TGTGCCAGTAGCGACAGGAGACGCAATCAGCCCCAGCATTTT
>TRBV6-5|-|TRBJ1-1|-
CASTTSGTEAFF
TGTGCCAGCACGACCTCGGGTACTGAAGCTTTCTTT
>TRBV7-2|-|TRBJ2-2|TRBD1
CASSPETGVRTGELFF
TGTGCCAGCAGCCCGGAGACAGGGGTCCGCACCGGGGAGCTGTTTTTT
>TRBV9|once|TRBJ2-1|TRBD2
CASSVYGTSGLNEQFF
TGTGCCAGCAGCGTATACGGGACTAGCGGGTTGAATGAGCAGTTCTTC
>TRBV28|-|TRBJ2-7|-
CASSLRGGAYEQYF
TGTGCCAGCAGTTTGAGAGGGGGAGCCTACGAGCAGTACTTC
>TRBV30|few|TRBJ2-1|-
CAWSTSRTNAYNEQFF
TGTGCCTGGAGTACCTCCCGGACTAATGCCTACAATGAGCAGTTCTTC
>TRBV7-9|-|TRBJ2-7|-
CASSTPTANSYEQYF
TGTGCCAGCAGCACACCGACAGCAAACTCCTACGAGCAGTACTTC
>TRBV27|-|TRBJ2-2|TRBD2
CASWRAGDTGELFF
TGTGCCAGCTGGAGGGCGGGGGACACCGGGGAGCTGTTTTTT